This T cell receptor (beta chain) was observed in a study of CD8+CD57+ T cells in acquired aplastic anemia. The V gene's germline CDR1 is LNHDA and CDR2 SQIVND (reference sequence). The V end lost 3 bases, the J end lost 6 bases, and 5 bases lay between the germline ends. The CDR3 has 11 amino acids. At least ten counts were recorded for this clonotype. TCR beta VDJ combinations and CDR3 sequences were profiled from genomic DNA. TCRdb redid the calling of the reads with MiXCR, one entry per CDR3 protein. Counted here are 150,000 to 200,000 distinct CDR3 sequences, roughly 63% occurring once; the ten biggest clones make up under 45%. Patients selected for sequencing had displayed CD8+CD57+ cell expansion by flow cytometry.

Sequenced input: sorted CD4+, CD8+, or CD8+CD57+ T cells (not recorded which) from PBMCs. The gene calls are TRBV19 and TRBJ1-2, with D unresolved. The source is a human donor with aplastic anemia. The CDR3 here is CASSIPHGYTF. The CDR3, as DNA: TGTGCCAGTAGTATCCCACATGGCTACACCTTC.